Listed below are T cell receptor beta chains from one sample, sequenced in a study of T cell repertoires in cytomegalovirus infection. TCRdb called the reads again in MiXCR, with one record for every CDR3 protein. Of around 89,000 distinct CDR3 sequences in the sample, 25% to 30% were seen once. Antigen specificity for these receptors is unknown. The input for sequencing was CD8+ T cells from cultured PBMCs, taken from culture after CMV antigen stimulation. The origin of the receptors is a human donor in good health (CMV status not recorded). Some clones in this sample may be carry-over from other donors' samples. CDR3s include the opening cysteine and the closing phenylalanine or tryptophan. A D gene is named only where the DNA matches it firmly. Size tells how often a clone was seen (once, few, many) or the class of an expanded clone, and some rows leave it out.

j_call v_call d_call clone_size cdr3_nt cdr3_aa
TRBJ2-7 TRBV5-6 . . TGTGCCAGCAGCCTCGTGGGACATCTGGAGCAGTACTTC CASSLVGHLEQYF
TRBJ2-7 TRBV6-1 . many TGTGCCAGCAGTCTTTTGGGGAACCCTTCGGAGCAGTACTTC CASSLLGNPSEQYF
TRBJ2-7 TRBV6-2/TRBV6-3 . . TGTGCCAGCACATATTCGGGACGGCCCTACGAGCAGTACTTC CASTYSGRPYEQYF
TRBJ2-1 TRBV15 TRBD2 medium-sized TGTGCCACCAGATTCCCGGGGGGGTTCAATGAGCAGTTCTTC CATRFPGGFNEQFF
TRBJ1-2 TRBV10-3 . . TGTGCCATCGGATCCCCTGGTGGTGTATTTCATGGCTACACCTTC CAIGSPGGVFHGYTF
TRBJ1-6 TRBV7-6 TRBD1 . TGTGCCAGCAGCTTAGCAGGGGGCGATCACCATAATTCACCCCTCCACTTT CASSLAGGDHHNSPLHF
TRBJ2-3 TRBV5-4 . few TGTGCCAGCAGCTTGGGGCGGTATGCGGCCCCGGAGAATAGCACAGATACGCAGTATTTT CASSLGRYAAPENSTDTQYF
TRBJ2-7 TRBV28 . . TGTGCCAGCCTCTCTGCCGCGGGGTACGAGCAGTACTTC CASLSAAGYEQYF
TRBJ2-3 TRBV28 TRBD1 many TGTGCCAGCAGTTTCATAATGACAGGGGGCACAGATACGCAGTATTTT CASSFIMTGGTDTQYF
TRBJ2-3 TRBV25-1 . . TGTGCCAGCAGAGGGCCCGCAGATACGCAGTATTTT CASRGPADTQYF
TRBJ2-7 TRBV19 TRBD2 . TGTGCCAGTAGCGACGGGACTAGCGGGGATCCCTCCTACGAGCAGTACTTC CASSDGTSGDPSYEQYF
TRBJ1-5 TRBV12-5 . few TGTGCTAGTGGTTTGGTTGCAGTCGGCCAGCCCAATCAGCCCCAGCATTTT CASGLVAVGQPNQPQHF
TRBJ1-2 TRBV29-1 TRBD1 . TGCAGCGGACTAGGGACAGTGCTCGACGGCTACACCTTC CSGLGTVLDGYTF
TRBJ1-1 TRBV20-1 TRBD1 many TGCAGTGCTAGTAGACAGGGGAACACTGAAGCTTTCTTT CSASRQGNTEAFF
TRBJ1-6 TRBV20-1 . few TGCAGTGCTAGAGATGACAGCTCCTATAATTCACCCCTCCACTTT CSARDDSSYNSPLHF
TRBJ2-5 TRBV19 . few TGTGCCAGTAACAAGGCCCTCCAAGAGACCCAGTACTTC CASNKALQETQYF
TRBJ2-1 TRBV12-3/TRBV12-4 TRBD2 few TGTGCCAGCAGTTTACGCGGGGGGGCGGGGTTCAATGAGCAGTTCTTC CASSLRGGAGFNEQFF
TRBJ2-3 TRBV7-9 . few TGTGCCAGCAGCTTATGGACGTCTCGTCCAGATACGCAGTATTTT CASSLWTSRPDTQYF
TRBJ1-6 TRBV7-8 . many TGTGCCAGCAGCTCCCTATTAAGGCGGATTTCCGAAGATCCCCTCCACTTT CASSSLLRRISEDPLHF
TRBJ2-3 TRBV6-5 . . TGTGCCAGCAGTTACAGTGACTCTCAGTTCGCAGATACGCAGTATTTT CASSYSDSQFADTQYF
TRBJ1-1 TRBV29-1 . . TGCAGTAGAAGACCTACAAGGACTGAAGCTTTCTTT CSRRPTRTEAFF
TRBJ1-2 TRBV5-1 . . TGCGCCAGCAGCCAAGACATTTCTAACTATGGCTACACCTTC CASSQDISNYGYTF
TRBJ1-5 TRBV12-3/TRBV12-4 . few TGTGCCAGCAGTTCGGACAGTCAGCCCCAGCATTTT CASSSDSQPQHF
TRBJ1-1 TRBV29-1 . . TGCAGCTCCTGGACGGTCTACTCGAACACTGAAGCTTTCTTT CSSWTVYSNTEAFF
TRBJ1-3 TRBV12-3/TRBV12-4 . . TGTGCCAGCAGACCCGAATGGAGGGTCACTCTGGGAAACACCATATATTTT CASRPEWRVTLGNTIYF
TRBJ2-7 TRBV28 . medium-sized TGTGCCAGCAGAGGACAAATCTACGAGCAGTACTTC CASRGQIYEQYF
TRBJ1-2 TRBV12-3/TRBV12-4 . few TGTGCCAGCAGTTTAGAGTACCGGAGGGACTATGGCTACACCTTC CASSLEYRRDYGYTF
TRBJ2-3 TRBV2 . many TGTGCCAGCAGTGAAGCGCTTGTAGGGGGCACAGATACGCAGTATTTT CASSEALVGGTDTQYF
TRBJ2-1 TRBV20-1 . . TGCAGTGCCCTACGGGTTGAGCAGTTCTTC CSALRVEQFF
TRBJ2-3 TRBV6-1 TRBD1 . TGTGCCAGCAGCGCGAGTCTAGGGGGCAGGGCAGATACGCAGTATTTT CASSASLGGRADTQYF
TRBJ1-1 TRBV4-1 . . TGCGCCAGCAGCCAAGATCCGCAGGTGAACACTGAAGCTTTCTTT CASSQDPQVNTEAFF
TRBJ1-2 TRBV28 . . TGTGCCAGCAGTTTCCGGAACTATGGCTACACCTTC CASSFRNYGYTF
TRBJ2-7 TRBV6-5 . few TGTGCCAGCAGTTACTACGGACAAGGGAGTATTTACGAGCAGTACTTC CASSYYGQGSIYEQYF
TRBJ1-1 TRBV11-2 . many TGTGCCAGCAGCTCCTCCTCAGTTGTCACTGAAGCTTTCTTT CASSSSSVVTEAFF
TRBJ2-5 TRBV20-1 . many TGCAGTGCCACCCTAGGAGGCGGACGGAGTAAAGAGACCCAGTACTTC CSATLGGGRSKETQYF
TRBJ1-6 TRBV12-3/TRBV12-4 . few TGTGCCAGCAGATTGGACAGATATAATTCACCCCTCCACTTT CASRLDRYNSPLHF
TRBJ1-5 TRBV4-1 TRBD1 once TGCGCCAGCAGCCAAGTTACAGGGGAGGGTCAGCCCCAGCATTTT CASSQVTGEGQPQHF
TRBJ2-5 TRBV19 TRBD2 once TGTGCCAGCTCGGGACTAGCGTACCAAGAGACCCAGTACTTC CASSGLAYQETQYF
TRBJ2-1 TRBV6-5 TRBD1 few TGTGCCAGCAGTACGACAGGGTTTTTGGATGAGCAGTTCTTC CASSTTGFLDEQFF
TRBJ1-5 TRBV19 . . TGTGCCAGTAGTCCCACCAGGTTGAATCAGCCCCAGCATTTT CASSPTRLNQPQHF
TRBJ2-7 TRBV7-9 . few TGTGCCAGCAGCCCGGAGGGGCCCTTCGGCGAGCAGTACTTC CASSPEGPFGEQYF
TRBJ2-1 TRBV7-9 . few TGTGCCAGCAGCTCTCGGGATTTTCCCCTATACAATGAGCAGTTCTTC CASSSRDFPLYNEQFF
TRBJ1-2 TRBV7-9 TRBD1 . TGTGCCAGCAGCACCCAGGGGGCGGATGGCTACACCTTC CASSTQGADGYTF
TRBJ1-1 TRBV2 TRBD1 . TGTGCCAGCAGTGAGGGCGGACAGGGGGACACTGAAGCTTTCTTT CASSEGGQGDTEAFF
TRBJ2-7 TRBV7-6 TRBD1 . TGTGCCAGCAGCCCCCCCCGGACAGGGATAAACGAGCAGTACTTC CASSPPRTGINEQYF
TRBJ1-1 TRBV19 . many TGTGCCAGTAGTAACCGCCCCTACAGGGAGAACACTGAAGCTTTCTTT CASSNRPYRENTEAFF
TRBJ2-1 TRBV7-3 TRBD2 many TGTGCCAGCAGCTCCGGGACTAGCGGCTACAATGAGCAGTTCTTC CASSSGTSGYNEQFF
TRBJ2-3 TRBV27 TRBD2 . TGTGCCAGCAGACCCTCGACGGGGGGGCCCGGAGATACGCAGTATTTT CASRPSTGGPGDTQYF
TRBJ2-2 TRBV12-3/TRBV12-4 . . TGTGCCAGCAGTTTAGCAGGGGTTAACACCGGGGAGCTGTTTTTT CASSLAGVNTGELFF
TRBJ1-6 TRBV7-2 . few TGTGCCAGCAGGCCGGCTTGGGGCTCACCCCTCCACTTT CASRPAWGSPLHF